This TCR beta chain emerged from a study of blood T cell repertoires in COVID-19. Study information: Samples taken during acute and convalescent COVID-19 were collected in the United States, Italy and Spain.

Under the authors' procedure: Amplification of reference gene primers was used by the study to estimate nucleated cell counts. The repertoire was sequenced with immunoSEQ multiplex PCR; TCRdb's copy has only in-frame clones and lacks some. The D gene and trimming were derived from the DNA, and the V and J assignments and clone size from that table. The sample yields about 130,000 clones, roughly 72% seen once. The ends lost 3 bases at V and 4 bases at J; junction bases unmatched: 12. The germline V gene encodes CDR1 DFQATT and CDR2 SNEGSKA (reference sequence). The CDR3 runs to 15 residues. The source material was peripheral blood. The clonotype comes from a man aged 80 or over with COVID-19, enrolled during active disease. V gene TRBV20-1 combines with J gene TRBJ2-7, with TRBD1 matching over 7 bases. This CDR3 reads CSASPVRGLTYEQYF. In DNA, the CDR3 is TGCAGTGCTAGTCCGGTCAGGGGGTTGACTTACGAGCAGTACTTC.